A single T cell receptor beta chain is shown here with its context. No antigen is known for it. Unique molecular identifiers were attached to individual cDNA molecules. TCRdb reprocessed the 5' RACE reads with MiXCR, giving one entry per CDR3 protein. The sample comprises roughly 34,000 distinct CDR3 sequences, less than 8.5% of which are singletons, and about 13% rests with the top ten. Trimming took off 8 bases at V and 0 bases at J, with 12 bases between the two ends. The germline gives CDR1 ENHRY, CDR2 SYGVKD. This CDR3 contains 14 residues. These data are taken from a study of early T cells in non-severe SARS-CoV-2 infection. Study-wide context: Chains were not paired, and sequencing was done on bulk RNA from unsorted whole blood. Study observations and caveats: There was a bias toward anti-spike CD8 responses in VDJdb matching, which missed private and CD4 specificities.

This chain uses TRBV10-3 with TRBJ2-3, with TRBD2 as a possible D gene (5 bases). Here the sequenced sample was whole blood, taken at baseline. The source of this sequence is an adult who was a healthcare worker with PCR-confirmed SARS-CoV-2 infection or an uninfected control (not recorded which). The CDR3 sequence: CAIAAGVSTDTQYF. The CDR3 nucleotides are TGTGCCATCGCGGCGGGTGTGAGCACAGATACGCAGTATTTT.